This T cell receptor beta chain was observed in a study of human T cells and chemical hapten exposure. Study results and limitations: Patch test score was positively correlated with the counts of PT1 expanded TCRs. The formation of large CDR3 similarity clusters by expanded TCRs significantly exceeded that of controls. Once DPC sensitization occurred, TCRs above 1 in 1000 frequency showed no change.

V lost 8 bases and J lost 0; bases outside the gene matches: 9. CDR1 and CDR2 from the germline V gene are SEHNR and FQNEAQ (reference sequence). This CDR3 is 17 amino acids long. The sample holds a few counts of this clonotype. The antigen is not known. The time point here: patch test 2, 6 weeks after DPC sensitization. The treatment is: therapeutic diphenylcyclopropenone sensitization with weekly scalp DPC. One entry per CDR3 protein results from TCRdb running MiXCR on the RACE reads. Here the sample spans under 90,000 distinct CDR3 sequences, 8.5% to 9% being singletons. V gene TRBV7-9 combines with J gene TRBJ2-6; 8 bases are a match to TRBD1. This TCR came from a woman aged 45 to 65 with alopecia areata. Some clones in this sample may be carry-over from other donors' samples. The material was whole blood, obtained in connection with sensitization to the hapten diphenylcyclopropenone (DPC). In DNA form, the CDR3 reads TGTGCCAGCGTATTCACAGGGGGACACTCTGGGGCCAACGTCCTGACTTTC. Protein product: CASVFTGGHSGANVLTF.